Each of the 7 T cell receptor beta chains below was sequenced from the same sample in a study of cytomegalovirus exposure and HLA in healthy donors. The primer mix had 60 Vbeta and 13 Jbeta primers. Some clones are missing from TCRdb's copy, which holds only in-frame ones; the method was immunoSEQ multiplex PCR. The data contain 95,000 to 150,000 clones, roughly 80% of them seen just once; the ten biggest clones take up around 30%. The sequencing sample was made of PBMCs. The receptor set was obtained from a man aged 55 to 70 in good health and CMV-seropositive.

This sequence joins TRBV6-5 and TRBJ2-7; D might be TRBD2 (5 bases). Looked up from germline, CDR1 is MNHEY and CDR2 is SVGAGI. The CDR3 runs 12 residues. Trimming removed 7 bases at V and 3 bases at J, with 10 bases between. The CDR3 spells CASTDRDYEQYF. CDR3 nucleotide sequence: TGTGCCAGCACCGACCGGGACTACGAGCAGTACTTC.

The genes are TRBV7-8 and TRBJ1-6; tentatively, D is TRBD1 (5 bases). This CDR3 comprises 14 residues. Germline CDR1 is SGHVS and CDR2 is FQNEAQ. V was clipped by 5 bases and J by 3 bases, with 8 bases between them. The CDR3 here is CASSRDSYNSPLHF. The CDR3 nucleotides read TGTGCCAGCAGCCGAGACAGCTATAATTCACCCCTCCACTTT.

CDR3 in amino acids: CASSVAGQGSYEQYF. The CDR3 DNA is TGTGCCAGCAGCGTAGCGGGACAGGGCTCCTACGAGCAGTACTTC. The chain is built from TRBV9 and TRBJ2-7; 9 bases line up with TRBD1. Germline loops: CDR1 SGDLS, CDR2 YYNGEE. Unmatched junction bases numbered 1, after V lost 0 bases and J lost 0 bases. The length of the CDR3 is 15 residues.

This clone was recorded a few times. V usage is TRBV25-1 and J usage is TRBJ1-4; 8 bases map to TRBD1. V shed 3 bases, J shed 7 bases, and the junction held 13 bases outside the gene matches. Germline loops: CDR1 MGHDK, CDR2 SYGVNS. This CDR3 has 17 residues. The CDR3 coding sequence is TGTGCCAGCAGTGACCTAAGCCAGGCAGGGGGCGGTGAAAAACTGTTTTTT. Residues: CASSDLSQAGGGEKLFF. Supplemented by reference TRBV25-1 and TRBJ1-4, the full variable domain reads EADIYQTPRYLVIGTGKKITLECSQTMGHDKMYWYQQDPGMELHLIHYSYGVNSTEKGDLSSESTVSRIRTEHFPLTLESARPSHTSQYLCASSDLSQAGGGEKLFFGSGTQLSVL.

This clone occurred once. V gene TRBV29-1 combines with J gene TRBJ2-7; possibly TRBD2 for D (6 bases). The germline gives CDR1 SQVTM, CDR2 ANQGSEA. This CDR3 is 14 amino acids long. Trimming stripped 3 bases from V and 3 bases from J, with 15 bases between. CDR3 amino acids: CSVDLRGLGYEQYF. In DNA form, the CDR3 reads TGCAGCGTTGATTTGCGGGGCCTGGGCTACGAGCAGTACTTC.

The chain has TRBV29-1 and TRBJ1-1; D might be TRBD1 (5 bases). This CDR3 region has 12 residues. V lost 1 base, J lost 7 bases, and 10 bases lay in between. Germline loops: CDR1 SQVTM, CDR2 ANQGSEA. CDR3 in amino acids: CSVEADNLEAFF. CDR3 DNA sequence: TGCAGCGTTGAAGCGGACAACCTTGAAGCTTTCTTT.

This clone was counted a few times. V gene TRBV9 combines with J gene TRBJ1-6; maybe TRBD1 (6 bases). In germline, CDR1 is SGDLS, CDR2 YYNGEE. Trimming removed 2 bases at V and 16 bases at J, with 13 bases between. This CDR3 contains 12 residues. The CDR3, as DNA: TGTGCCAGCAGCGTGAACAGGGACCGGCTCCACTTT. It yields the protein CASSVNRDRLHF.